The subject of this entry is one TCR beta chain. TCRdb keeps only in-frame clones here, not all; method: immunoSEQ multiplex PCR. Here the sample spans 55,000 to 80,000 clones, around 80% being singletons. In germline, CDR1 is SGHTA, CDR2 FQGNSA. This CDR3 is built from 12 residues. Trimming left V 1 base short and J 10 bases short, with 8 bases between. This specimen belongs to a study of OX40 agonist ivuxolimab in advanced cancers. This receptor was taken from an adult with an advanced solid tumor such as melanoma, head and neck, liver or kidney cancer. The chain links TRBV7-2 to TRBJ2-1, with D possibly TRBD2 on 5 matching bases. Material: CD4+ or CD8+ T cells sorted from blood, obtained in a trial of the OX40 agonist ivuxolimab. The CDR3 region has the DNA TGTGCCAGCAGCTTAGGAGGGAGAGAGCAGTTCTTC. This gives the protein CASSLGGREQFF.